This T cell receptor beta chain was captured by sequencing in a study of shared clonotypes between healthy human individuals. Repertoires were generated with immunoSEQ multiplex PCR, while TCRdb's copy carries only in-frame clones and drops some. The repertoire consists of 1,500,000 or so clones, with 98% occurring once and the leading ten covering 0.36%. The CDR3 is 12 residues long. CDR1 and CDR2 (germline): SGHRS, YFSETQ. V dropped 0 bases and J dropped 7 bases, with 8 bases sitting between them. General observations from the study: Tissues were not sampled, only blood, and their repertoires likely differ.

With regard to this clone: The antigen remains undetermined.

This receptor was taken from a man aged 30-40 years in good health. This chain connects TRBV5-1 to TRBJ2-7; perhaps TRBD1 as D (5 bases). The sequencing input was naive CD4+ T cells sorted from blood. The subset is: CD45RA+ positively selected. The CDR3, as DNA: TGCGCCAGCAGCTTGGTACAGGAGGAGCAGTACTTC. Protein: CASSLVQEEQYF.